The 27 T cell receptor beta chains reported below all come from one sample, sequenced in a study of response to subunit inactivated influenza vaccine. TCRdb reprocessed the RT-PCR reads with MiXCR, giving one entry per CDR3 protein. This table has hundreds of thousands of distinct CDR3 sequences, 10% to 15% appearing once. The sequenced sample was non-naive T cells sorted from PBMCs, obtained around two weeks before vaccination. The receptor source for this set is a man aged 45 to 65 who received an inactivated influenza vaccine.

This chain joins TRBV12-3 or TRBV12-4 and TRBJ1-2; 7 bases agree with TRBD1. V lost 4 bases to trimming and J lost 6 bases; unmatched junction nucleotides: 8. The CDR3 runs to 14 residues. CDR3 amino acids: CASSYSGTDDGYTF. The CDR3 DNA follows: TGTGCCAGCAGTTACTCAGGGACAGACGATGGCTACACCTTC.

This clonotype came up a few times. CDR3 nucleotide sequence: TGTGCCACCGCCGGGAGCGGGGGGGCCGGGGAGCTGTTTTTT. Translating gives CATAGSGGAGELFF. The chain recombines TRBV24-1 with TRBJ2-2; the match to TRBD2 covers 10 bases. CDR1 is KGHDR, CDR2 SFDVKD, per germline. With V trimmed by 9 bases and J by 6 bases, 6 bases remained unmatched. The CDR3 contains 14 residues.

This clonotype has ten or more counts. The V gene is TRBV7-2, the J gene TRBJ2-5; 8 bases fit TRBD1. The CDR3 consists of 15 residues. The J segment lost 2 bases and the V segment lost 4 bases, leaving 6 bases of the junction unmatched. Germline V gives CDR1 SGHTA, CDR2 FQGNSA. This CDR3 reads CASSSWTGIQETQYF. The CDR3 bases are TGTGCCAGCAGCTCTTGGACAGGGATACAAGAGACCCAGTACTTC.

A few counts support this clonotype. This chain uses TRBV15 with TRBJ2-7; maybe TRBD2 (6 bases). Trimming shortened V by 0 bases and J by 2 bases, and 20 bases separated the two germline ends. CDR1 and CDR2 from the germline V gene are LNHNV and YYDKDF (reference sequence). This CDR3 contains 18 residues. DNA for the CDR3: TGTGCCACCAGCAGAGAAAGGGCGCGGGATCCTTTGGCCTACGAGCAGTACTTC. Its translation: CATSRERARDPLAYEQYF.

V usage is TRBV3-1 and J usage is TRBJ2-1, with 8 positions matching TRBD2. The ends lost 8 bases at V and 10 bases at J; junction bases unmatched: 4. The germline gives CDR1 LGHDT, CDR2 YNNKEL (reference sequence). There are 11 residues in the CDR3. This CDR3 is CASAIAGEQFF. The CDR3 DNA sequence: TGTGCCAGCGCAATAGCGGGGGAGCAGTTCTTC.

The chain employs TRBV28 and TRBJ2-1; 8 nucleotides match TRBD2. The V gene end was trimmed by 7 bases and the J gene end by 15 bases; junction bases not matched to a gene: 11. There are 12 residues in the CDR3. Germline assignment: CDR1 MDHEN and CDR2 SYDVKM. CDR3: CASTSGRGRGFF. CDR3 DNA: TGTGCCAGCACCAGCGGGAGAGGCAGGGGGTTCTTC.

This clonotype was observed a handful of times. CDR3 region: CASSQASQTGDEQFF. The CDR3, as DNA: TGCGCCAGCAGCCAAGCTTCTCAAACGGGGGATGAGCAGTTCTTC. The V gene is TRBV4-3, the J gene TRBJ2-1; weak D call: TRBD2 (6 bases). The ends were cut back, 1 base at V and 8 bases at J, with 15 bases in the middle. This CDR3 is 15 amino acids long. In germline, CDR1 is LGHNA, CDR2 YSLEER.

This chain connects TRBV6-1 to TRBJ2-7; the match to TRBD1 covers 7 bases. CDR3 size: 13 residues. The germline gives CDR1 MNHNS, CDR2 SASEGT. The trim removed 5 bases at V and 6 bases at J, leaving 7 bases unmatched. Written as DNA, the CDR3 is TGTGCCAGCAGTCCCAGGGGGTACGGCGAGCAGTACTTC. Its translation is CASSPRGYGEQYF.

The J gene is TRBJ2-1, the V gene TRBV18; possibly TRBD1 for D (6 bases). The CDR3 has 15 amino acids. V was pared by 4 bases and J by 3 bases, with 13 bases between. Germline V CDR1 and CDR2: KGHSH, LQKENI. This CDR3 reads CASSQYRDIYNEQFF. In DNA form, the CDR3 reads TGTGCCAGCTCACAGTACCGGGACATCTACAATGAGCAGTTCTTC.

This clonotype was observed a few times. The rearrangement uses TRBV2 and TRBJ1-1; D unclear. Germline V gene sequence: CDR1 SNHLY, CDR2 FYNNEI. The CDR3 spans 14 residues. Trimming took 4 bases from V and 2 from J, leaving 11 bases between them. CDR3 residues: CASSASPPNTEAFF. Here the CDR3 DNA reads TGTGCCAGCAGTGCGTCTCCACCTAACACTGAAGCTTTCTTT.

The rearrangement uses TRBV16 and TRBJ2-5, with D perhaps TRBD1 or TRBD2 (5 bases each). The CDR3 contains 14 residues. CDR1 and CDR2 from the germline V gene are KGHSY and FQNENV. Trimming removed 5 bases at V and 7 bases at J, with 17 bases between. The CDR3 coding sequence is TGTGCCAGCAGCTTAAGGGGCCTCGAGGGGACCCAGTACTTC. It encodes CASSLRGLEGTQYF. The whole variable domain, remainder taken from reference TRBV16 and TRBJ2-5, is GEEVAQTPKHLVRGEGQKAKLYCAPIKGHSYVFWYQQVLKNEFKFLISFQNENVFDETGMPKERFSAKCLPNSPCSLEIQATKLEDSAVYFCASSLRGLEGTQYFGPGTRLLVL.

This clonotype was detected only a few times. This chain connects TRBV7-9 to TRBJ1-2, with TRBD1 identical over 7 bases. The CDR3 is made up of 13 amino acids. Per germline, CDR1 SEHNR and CDR2 FQNEAQ (reference sequence). J gave up 2 bases and V 6 bases, and 3 bases lay outside the gene matches. The CDR3 region is CASSTGVNYGYTF. The CDR3 DNA reads TGTGCCAGCAGTACAGGGGTGAACTATGGCTACACCTTC.

This sequence joins TRBV7-2 and TRBJ1-5; 7 positions match TRBD1. The J segment lost 4 bases and the V segment lost 5 bases, leaving 14 bases of the junction unmatched. Per the germline V gene, CDR1 is SGHTA and CDR2 is FQGNSA. This CDR3 has 17 residues. The chain's CDR3 is CASSLNTLQGSNQPQHF. The CDR3 nucleotides read TGTGCCAGCAGCCTAAACACGTTACAGGGGTCAAATCAGCCCCAGCATTTT.

This clonotype was recorded a few times. The chain carries TRBV6-2 or TRBV6-3 and TRBJ1-1, with D hard to call. The V and J ends lost 4 bases and 4 bases respectively, with 10 bases between them. The V gene's germline CDR1 is MNHEY and CDR2 SVGEGT. The length of the CDR3 is 13 residues. DNA for the CDR3: TGTGCCAGCAGTTTCCGCAAGGGCACTGAAGCTTTCTTT. This gives the protein CASSFRKGTEAFF.

A few counts support this clonotype. The chain has TRBV7-6 and TRBJ2-7, with 10 positions matching TRBD2. V shed 3 bases, J shed 3 bases, and the junction held 8 bases outside the gene matches. This CDR3 spans 16 amino acids. Looked up from germline, CDR1 is SGHVS and CDR2 is FNYEAQ. The CDR3 DNA sequence: TGTGCCAGCAGCTTTACTAGCGGGGCCCTTTTCTACGAGCAGTACTTC. Protein: CASSFTSGALFYEQYF.

This clonotype was observed a handful of times. The chain links TRBV28 to TRBJ2-1; D may be TRBD1 (6 bases). This CDR3 is built from 15 residues. Germline CDR1 reads MDHEN; CDR2 reads SYDVKM. Trimming shortened V by 2 bases and J by 7 bases, and 15 bases separated the two germline ends. The CDR3 DNA reads TGTGCCAGCAGTTTACACTACCAAAGGGGGAATGAGCAGTTCTTC. This codes for CASSLHYQRGNEQFF.

The chain joins TRBV30 to TRBJ2-6, with D perhaps TRBD2 (5 bases). Germline loops: CDR1 GTSNPN, CDR2 SVGIG (reference sequence). The CDR3 contains 15 residues. The V and J ends lost 0 bases and 2 bases respectively, with 8 bases between them. The chain's CDR3 is CAWSVPGAGANVLTF. The CDR3 DNA sequence: TGTGCCTGGAGTGTACCCGGGGCTGGGGCCAACGTCCTGACTTTC.

This clonotype turned up a few times. This chain connects TRBV20-1 to TRBJ2-5; D may be TRBD2 (6 bases). Trimming cost V 5 bases and J 2 bases, with 18 bases left between them. CDR1 is DFQATT and CDR2 is SNEGSKA in the germline V gene (reference sequence). The CDR3 is made up of 15 amino acids. The CDR3 sequence is CSALTGVRRQETQYF. In DNA form, the CDR3 reads TGCAGTGCTCTAACGGGAGTAAGAAGACAAGAGACCCAGTACTTC.

The rearrangement links TRBV19 to TRBJ1-1; D uncertain. The CDR3 is 13 amino acids. Between the trimmed V and J ends, which lost 1 base and 0 bases, there was a span of 3 bases. Germline V gives CDR1 LNHDA, CDR2 SQIVND (reference sequence). CDR3 nucleotides: TGTGCCAGTAGTATAGCAATGAACACTGAAGCTTTCTTT. Residues: CASSIAMNTEAFF.

V gene TRBV3-1 combines with J gene TRBJ2-3; 10 bases fit TRBD2. There are 17 residues in the CDR3. J lost 3 bases, V lost 0 bases, and 6 bases had no gene match. Germline values: CDR1 LGHDT, CDR2 YNNKEL (reference sequence). The CDR3: CASSQDPLAGVTDTQYF. The CDR3 DNA follows: TGTGCCAGCAGCCAAGATCCCCTAGCGGGAGTAACAGATACGCAGTATTTT.

This clonotype was seen more than once but under ten times. This chain connects TRBV6-1 to TRBJ2-3; TRBD2 agrees at 11 bases. The CDR3 spans 15 residues. CDR1 and CDR2 from the germline V gene are MNHNS and SASEGT. The V and J ends lost 8 bases and 2 bases, in that order; junction bases with no gene match: 6. In nucleotides, the CDR3 is TGTGCCAGCGGATTAGCGGGGGGGAACACAGATACGCAGTATTTT. Translating gives CASGLAGGNTDTQYF.

The chain carries TRBV7-8 and TRBJ1-1; D ambiguous. Per the germline V gene, CDR1 is SGHVS and CDR2 is FQNEAQ. With 1 base removed from V and 0 bases from J, the gap between germline ends came to 9 bases. The CDR3 runs to 15 residues. CDR3 in DNA: TGTGCCAGCAGCTTAGTCCGGGCGTTGAACACTGAAGCTTTCTTT. Translated, it gives CASSLVRALNTEAFF.

Only a few counts were recorded for this clonotype. The rearrangement uses TRBV15 and TRBJ2-3, with D unresolved. The CDR3 length is 13 residues. V was shortened by 3 bases and J by 6 bases, with 10 bases between the two germline ends. The germline CDR1 and CDR2 sequences are LNHNV and YYDKDF (reference sequence). This CDR3 is CATSSVSGDTQYF. The CDR3 nucleotides are TGTGCCACCAGCAGCGTCTCGGGTGATACGCAGTATTTT.

This clonotype has a handful of counts. The chain recombines TRBV2 with TRBJ1-6; D uncertain. The CDR3 length is 12 residues. Germline V gene data show CDR1 as SNHLY and CDR2 as FYNNEI. Trimming removed 3 bases from V and 10 bases from J, with 7 bases in between. CDR3 loop: CASSDRTSPLHF. The DNA for the CDR3 is TGTGCCAGCAGTGACAGAACCTCACCCCTCCACTTT.

The genes are TRBV29-1 and TRBJ2-7; 11 bases map to TRBD1. Germline CDR1 is SQVTM and CDR2 is ANQGSEA. With V trimmed by 5 bases and J by 3 bases, 6 bases remained unmatched. This CDR3 spans 14 amino acids. The CDR3 loop is CSVPAGTGGYEQYF. CDR3 DNA sequence: TGCAGCGTTCCCGCCGGGACAGGGGGCTACGAGCAGTACTTC.

CDR3 amino acids: CASSSNVWRTDTQYF. The CDR3 DNA sequence: TGTGCCAGCAGCTCCAATGTGTGGCGCACAGATACGCAGTATTTT. The chain links TRBV7-2 to TRBJ2-3; D is undetermined. Trimming pared 4 bases from V and 1 base from J, leaving 12 bases between. CDR1 and CDR2 from the germline V gene are SGHTA and FQGNSA. The CDR3 sequence is 15 residues long.

In this sample, this clonotype turned up many times. DNA for the CDR3: TGCGCCAGCAGCTTCCAGGGGGCTGGTACAGATACGCAGTATTTT. Amino acid sequence: CASSFQGAGTDTQYF. The chain is built from TRBV5-1 and TRBJ2-3; 8 nucleotides align to TRBD1. With V trimmed by 2 bases and J by 3 bases, 5 bases remained unmatched. Looked up from germline, CDR1 is SGHRS and CDR2 is YFSETQ. This CDR3 has 15 residues.